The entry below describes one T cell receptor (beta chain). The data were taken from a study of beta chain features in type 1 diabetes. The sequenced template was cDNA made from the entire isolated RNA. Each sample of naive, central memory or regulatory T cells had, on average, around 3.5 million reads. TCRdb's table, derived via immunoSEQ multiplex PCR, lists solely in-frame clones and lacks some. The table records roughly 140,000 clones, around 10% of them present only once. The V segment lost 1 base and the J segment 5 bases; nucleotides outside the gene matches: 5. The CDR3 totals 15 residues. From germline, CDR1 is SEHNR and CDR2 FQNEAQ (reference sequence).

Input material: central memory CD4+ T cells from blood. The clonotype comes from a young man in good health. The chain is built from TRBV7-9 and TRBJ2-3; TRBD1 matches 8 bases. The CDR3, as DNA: TGTGCCAGCAGCTTAGGGGCAGGGGGCCGAGATACGCAGTATTTT. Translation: CASSLGAGGRDTQYF.